Listed below are T cell receptor beta chains from one sample, sequenced in a study of identical twins. TCRdb used MiXCR to reprocess the 5' RACE reads, holding one entry per CDR3 protein. This table has under 800,000 distinct CDR3 sequences, approximately 22% appearing once. Another study also made use of these data, one on T cells expressing NK-cell markers.

The sample was PBMCs. The receptor set was obtained from a woman aged 18 to 35 in good health. Both conserved end residues are part of each CDR3. A D gene is named only where the DNA matches it firmly. Not every row has a clone size; where given, it reads once, few, many or a size class.

V	J	size	D	DNA	CDR3
TRBV20-1	TRBJ1-1	many	NA	TGCAGTGTCAGAGGTGGGGTGAACACTGAAGCTTTCTTT	CSVRGGVNTEAFF
TRBV20-1	TRBJ2-1	few	TRBD2	TGCAGTGCCCCTTCTAGCGGCCATCCGGGCGATGAGCAGTTCTTC	CSAPSSGHPGDEQFF
TRBV7-9	TRBJ2-7	few	NA	TGTGCCAGCAGCTGGGACCGCAATCCCTACGAGCAGTACTTC	CASSWDRNPYEQYF
TRBV3-1	TRBJ2-5	NA	NA	TGTGCCAGCAGCCAAGGATCCCCTGAAGAGACCCAGTACTTC	CASSQGSPEETQYF
TRBV12-3/TRBV12-4	TRBJ2-5	few	NA	TGTGCCAGCAGTCCGTTGAAAAGGGGGGGTTTACAAGAGACCCAGTACTTC	CASSPLKRGGLQETQYF
TRBV5-1	TRBJ2-3	NA	TRBD2	TGCGCCAGCAGCTTGGTCGGGGGGGCGCGGGATACGCAGTATTTT	CASSLVGGARDTQYF
TRBV20-1	TRBJ2-7	NA	NA	TGCAGTGCTAGAGCGTCAGGGTGGGAGCAGTACTTC	CSARASGWEQYF
TRBV29-1	TRBJ1-2	NA	NA	TGCAGCGTTGGGGAGGGTAGCTATGGCTACACCTTC	CSVGEGSYGYTF
TRBV6-5	TRBJ1-1	NA	NA	TGTGCCAGCAGTTTTCGGGCGACGGGGAACACTGAAGCTTTCTTT	CASSFRATGNTEAFF
TRBV29-1	TRBJ1-1	few	NA	TGCAGCGCCACTAGGGCCGGACCTGAAGCTTTCTTT	CSATRAGPEAFF
TRBV28	TRBJ2-7	NA	NA	TGTGCCAGCACCTCAGCAAGGGGCAGACTACCCGAGCAGTACTTC	CASTSARGRLPEQYF
TRBV5-1	TRBJ2-6	many	NA	TGCGCCAGCAGCTTGGTGCCCACGTCTGGGGCCAACGTCCTGACTTTC	CASSLVPTSGANVLTF
TRBV20-1	TRBJ2-1	NA	TRBD1	TGCAGTGCCCGGATCGAATATAGTACCCGGGACAGAGACTTTTTAGCGCAGTTCTTC	CSARIEYSTRDRDFLAQFF
TRBV11-2	TRBJ2-5	many	NA	TGTGCCAGCAGCGCTGGGGGGGAGACCCAGTACTTC	CASSAGGETQYF
TRBV4-3	TRBJ1-2	NA	NA	TGCGCCAGCAGCCACAGTCAGAGTTCTAACTATGGCTACACCTTC	CASSHSQSSNYGYTF
TRBV6-5	TRBJ2-7	NA	TRBD2	TGTGCCAGCAGTTCCACGACTAGCGGTCGCTACGAGCAGTACTTC	CASSSTTSGRYEQYF
TRBV11-1	TRBJ2-7	few	TRBD1	TGTGCCAGCAGCCGACAGGGGAATTTGGACGAGCAGTACTTC	CASSRQGNLDEQYF
TRBV20-1	TRBJ2-3	few	NA	TGCAGTGCTAGAGGCTCCGACGGAAGAGATACGCAGTATTTT	CSARGSDGRDTQYF
TRBV12-3/TRBV12-4	TRBJ2-1	few	NA	TGTGCCAGCAGTTATGTACTGAATGAGCAGTTCTTC	CASSYVLNEQFF
TRBV20-1	TRBJ1-6	NA	TRBD1	TGCAGTGCTAGAGTTGCGGACAGGGGAACGGATTCACCCCTCCACTTT	CSARVADRGTDSPLHF
TRBV20-1	TRBJ2-1	NA	NA	TGCAGTGCCCAGGTGGGGACCTACAATGAGCAGTTCTTC	CSAQVGTYNEQFF
TRBV13	TRBJ2-5	many	NA	TGTGCCAGCAGCCGCAGGGGTCAAGAGACCCAGTACTTC	CASSRRGQETQYF
TRBV4-3	TRBJ2-7	NA	TRBD2	TGCGCCAGCAGCCATAGACTAGCGGGAGCCGAGCAGTACTTC	CASSHRLAGAEQYF
TRBV7-2	TRBJ2-1	many	NA	TGTGCCAGCAGCCCCGCGGCCTTCCGCTCCTACAATGAGCAGTTCTTC	CASSPAAFRSYNEQFF
TRBV5-1	TRBJ2-2	many	TRBD1	TGCGCCAGCAGCTTGGGACAGGGCAACGGGGAGCTGTTTTTT	CASSLGQGNGELFF
TRBV6-1	TRBJ2-5	few	NA	TGTGCCAGCCGGTCACGGGCCTTCCAAGAGACCCAGTACTTC	CASRSRAFQETQYF
TRBV13	TRBJ1-1	once	NA	TGTGCCAGCAGCTTACGACAAAGGAACACTGAAGCTTTCTTT	CASSLRQRNTEAFF
TRBV9	TRBJ2-5	few	NA	TGTGCCAGCAGCGTAGAAGGGACCCAGTACTTC	CASSVEGTQYF
TRBV14	TRBJ2-5	once	TRBD2	TGTGCCAGCAGCCAAGAACTCGAAGCGGGAGTGGAAGAGACCCAGTACTTC	CASSQELEAGVEETQYF
TRBV20-1	TRBJ1-6	few	NA	TGCAGTGCTCCCTCCTCCGACAGAGGCTCCTATAATTCACCCCTCCACTTT	CSAPSSDRGSYNSPLHF
TRBV7-7	TRBJ2-5	NA	NA	TGTGCCAGCAGCTTCCTTTATTCGGAGACCCAGTACTTC	CASSFLYSETQYF
TRBV6-2/TRBV6-3	TRBJ1-2	many	NA	TGTGCCAGCAGTTACGCCCCGGACGGTCAACTAGGCTACACCTTC	CASSYAPDGQLGYTF
TRBV20-1	TRBJ2-2	NA	TRBD1	TGCAGTGCTCCCGACAGGGGGCGTACAGACACCGGGGAGCTGTTTTTT	CSAPDRGRTDTGELFF
TRBV7-9	TRBJ2-5	few	NA	TGTGCCAGCAGCTTTGACCGGGACTTACGCCAAGAGACCCAGTACTTC	CASSFDRDLRQETQYF
TRBV7-2	TRBJ2-2	few	NA	TGTGCCAGCAGCTTGTCTGAGAACACCGGGGAGCTGTTTTTT	CASSLSENTGELFF
TRBV7-2	TRBJ2-7	NA	NA	TGTGCCAGCAGCACCGACTACTCCAACTACGAGCAGTACTTC	CASSTDYSNYEQYF